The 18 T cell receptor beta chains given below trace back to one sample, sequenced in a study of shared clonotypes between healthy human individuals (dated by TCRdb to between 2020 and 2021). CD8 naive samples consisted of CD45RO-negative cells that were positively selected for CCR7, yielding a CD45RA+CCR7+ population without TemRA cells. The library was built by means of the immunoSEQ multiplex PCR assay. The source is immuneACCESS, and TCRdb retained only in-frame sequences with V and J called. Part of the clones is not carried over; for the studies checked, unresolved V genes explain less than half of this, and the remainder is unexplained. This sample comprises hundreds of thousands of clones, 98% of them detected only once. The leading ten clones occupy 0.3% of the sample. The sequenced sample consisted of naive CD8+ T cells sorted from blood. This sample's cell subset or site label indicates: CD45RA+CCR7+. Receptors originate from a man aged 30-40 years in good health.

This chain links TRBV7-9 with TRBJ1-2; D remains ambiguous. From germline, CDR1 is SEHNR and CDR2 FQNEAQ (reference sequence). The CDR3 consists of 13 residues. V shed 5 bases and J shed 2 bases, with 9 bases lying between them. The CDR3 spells CASSPTENYGYTF. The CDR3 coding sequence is TGTGCCAGCAGCCCCACAGAAAACTATGGCTACACCTTC.

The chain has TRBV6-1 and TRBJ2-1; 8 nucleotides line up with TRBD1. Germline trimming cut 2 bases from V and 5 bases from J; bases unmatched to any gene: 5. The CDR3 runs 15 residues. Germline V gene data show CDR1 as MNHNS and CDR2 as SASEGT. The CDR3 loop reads CASSETGGTNNEQFF. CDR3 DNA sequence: TGTGCCAGCAGTGAAACAGGGGGGACGAACAATGAGCAGTTCTTC.

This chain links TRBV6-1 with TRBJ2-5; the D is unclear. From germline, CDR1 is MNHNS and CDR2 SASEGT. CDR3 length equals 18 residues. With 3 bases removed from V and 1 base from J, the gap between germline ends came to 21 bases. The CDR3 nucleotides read TGTGCCAGCAGTGAGGCGGTTGAGAGAGTCGGCCTCCAAGAGACCCAGTACTTC. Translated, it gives CASSEAVERVGLQETQYF.

This chain's CDR3 is CASSWGENNYGYTF. CDR3 in DNA: TGTGCCAGCAGCTGGGGGGAGAATAACTATGGCTACACCTTC. This rearrangement joins TRBV9 to TRBJ1-2, with D tentatively TRBD1 (5 bases). CDR1 SGDLS and CDR2 YYNGEE come from the germline V gene. Trimming cost V 4 bases and J 1 base, with 11 bases left between them. There are 14 residues in the CDR3. Looking up the rest from reference TRBV9 and TRBJ1-2 gives the full variable domain: DSGVTQTPKHLITATGQRVTLRCSPRSGDLSVYWYQQSLDQGLQFLIQYYNGEERAKGNILERFSAQQFPDLHSELNLSSLELGDSALYFCASSWGENNYGYTFGSGTRLTVV.

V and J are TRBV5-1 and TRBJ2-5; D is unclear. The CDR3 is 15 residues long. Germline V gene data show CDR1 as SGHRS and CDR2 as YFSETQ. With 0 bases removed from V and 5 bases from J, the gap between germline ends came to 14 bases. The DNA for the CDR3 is TGCGCCAGCAGCTTGGAGGGCCTAGTAGGGGAGACCCAGTACTTC. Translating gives CASSLEGLVGETQYF.

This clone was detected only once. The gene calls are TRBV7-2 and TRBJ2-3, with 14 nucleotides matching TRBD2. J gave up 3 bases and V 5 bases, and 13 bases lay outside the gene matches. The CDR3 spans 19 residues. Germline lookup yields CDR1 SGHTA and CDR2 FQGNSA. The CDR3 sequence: CASSLGLAGVQFETDTQYF. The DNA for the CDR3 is TGTGCCAGCAGCCTGGGACTAGCGGGAGTACAGTTTGAGACAGATACGCAGTATTTT.

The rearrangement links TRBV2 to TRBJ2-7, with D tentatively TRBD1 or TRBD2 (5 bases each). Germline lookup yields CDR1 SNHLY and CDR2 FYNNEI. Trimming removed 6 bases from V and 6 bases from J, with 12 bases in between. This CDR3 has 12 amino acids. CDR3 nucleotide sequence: TGTGCCAGCAGGGGACGGGTCTTCGAGCAGTACTTC. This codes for CASRGRVFEQYF.

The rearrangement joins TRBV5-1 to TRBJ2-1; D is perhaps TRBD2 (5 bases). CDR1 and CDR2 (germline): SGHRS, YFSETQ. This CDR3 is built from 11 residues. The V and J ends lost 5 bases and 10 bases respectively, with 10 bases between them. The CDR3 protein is CASRLWEEQFF. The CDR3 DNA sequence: TGCGCCAGCAGGCTTTGGGAGGAGCAGTTCTTC.

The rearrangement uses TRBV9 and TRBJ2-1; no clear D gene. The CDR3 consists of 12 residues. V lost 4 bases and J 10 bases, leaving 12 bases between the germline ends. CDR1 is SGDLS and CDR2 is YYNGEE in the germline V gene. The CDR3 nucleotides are TGTGCCAGCAGCCACGGTATGTACGAGCAGTTCTTC. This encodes CASSHGMYEQFF. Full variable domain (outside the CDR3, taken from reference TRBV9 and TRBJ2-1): DSGVTQTPKHLITATGQRVTLRCSPRSGDLSVYWYQQSLDQGLQFLIQYYNGEERAKGNILERFSAQQFPDLHSELNLSSLELGDSALYFCASSHGMYEQFFGPGTRLTVL.

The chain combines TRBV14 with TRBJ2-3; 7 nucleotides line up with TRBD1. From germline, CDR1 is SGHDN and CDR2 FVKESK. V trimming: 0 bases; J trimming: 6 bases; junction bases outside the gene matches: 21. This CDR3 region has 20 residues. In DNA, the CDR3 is TGTGCCAGCAGCCAAGATTGGCTTACTTACAGGGGTAGCGTTTCGGATACGCAGTATTTT. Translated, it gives CASSQDWLTYRGSVSDTQYF. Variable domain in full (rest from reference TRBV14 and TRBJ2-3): EAGVTQFPSHSVIEKGQTVTLRCDPISGHDNLYWYRRVMGKEIKFLLHFVKESKQDESGMPNNRFLAERTGGTYSTLKVQPAELEDSGVYFCASSQDWLTYRGSVSDTQYFGPGTRLTVL.

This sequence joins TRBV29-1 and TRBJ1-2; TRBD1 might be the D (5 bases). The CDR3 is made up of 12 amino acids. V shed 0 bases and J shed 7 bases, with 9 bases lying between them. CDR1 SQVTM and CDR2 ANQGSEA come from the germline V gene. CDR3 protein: CSVEDQGSGYTF. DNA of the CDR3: TGCAGCGTTGAAGATCAGGGTTCTGGCTACACCTTC.

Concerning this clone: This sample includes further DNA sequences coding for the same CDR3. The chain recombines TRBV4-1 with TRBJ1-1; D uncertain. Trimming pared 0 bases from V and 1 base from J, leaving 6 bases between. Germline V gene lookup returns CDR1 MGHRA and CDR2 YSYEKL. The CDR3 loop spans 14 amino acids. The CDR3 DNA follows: TGCGCCAGCAGCCAAGATCGCGGGAACACTGAAGCTTTCTTT. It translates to CASSQDRGNTEAFF.

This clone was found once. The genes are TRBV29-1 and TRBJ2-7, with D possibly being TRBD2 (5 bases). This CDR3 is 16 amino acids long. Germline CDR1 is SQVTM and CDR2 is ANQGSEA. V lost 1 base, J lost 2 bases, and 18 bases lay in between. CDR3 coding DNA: TGCAGCGTTGAAGCGGGAACCGCCGCTCACCCCTACGAGCAGTACTTC. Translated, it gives CSVEAGTAAHPYEQYF.

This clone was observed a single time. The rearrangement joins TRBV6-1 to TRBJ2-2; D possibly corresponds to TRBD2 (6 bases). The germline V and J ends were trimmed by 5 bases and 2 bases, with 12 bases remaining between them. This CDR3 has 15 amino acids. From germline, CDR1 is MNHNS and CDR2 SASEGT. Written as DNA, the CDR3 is TGTGCCAGCAGTAACCCCGGGACTAACACCGGGGAGCTGTTTTTT. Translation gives CASSNPGTNTGELFF.

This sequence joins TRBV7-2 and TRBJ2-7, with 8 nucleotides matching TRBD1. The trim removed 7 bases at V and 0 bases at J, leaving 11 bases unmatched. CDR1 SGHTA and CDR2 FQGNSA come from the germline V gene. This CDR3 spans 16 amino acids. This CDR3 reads CASTHSWDRSSYEQYF. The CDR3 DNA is TGTGCCAGCACCCACAGCTGGGACAGGAGCTCCTACGAGCAGTACTTC. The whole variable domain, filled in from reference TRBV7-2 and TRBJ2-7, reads GAGVSQSPSNKVTEKGKDVELRCDPISGHTALYWYRQSLGQGLEFLIYFQGNSAPDKSGLPSDRFSAERTGGSVSTLTIQRTQQEDSAVYLCASTHSWDRSSYEQYFGPGTRLTVT.

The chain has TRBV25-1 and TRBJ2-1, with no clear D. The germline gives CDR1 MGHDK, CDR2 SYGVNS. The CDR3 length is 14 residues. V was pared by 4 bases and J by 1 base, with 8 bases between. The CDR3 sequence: CASSVDGSYNEQFF. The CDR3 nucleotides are TGTGCCAGCAGTGTTGACGGATCCTACAATGAGCAGTTCTTC.

CDR3 nucleotides: TGTGCCAGCAGCGTAGGTCTAGCGGTCCTTGCGAACACCGGGGAGCTGTTTTTT. Protein: CASSVGLAVLANTGELFF. This chain joins TRBV9 and TRBJ2-2; 7 positions match TRBD2. V was clipped by 0 bases and J by 0 bases; unmatched bases: 8. Germline loops: CDR1 SGDLS, CDR2 YYNGEE. This CDR3 is 18 amino acids long. The full variable domain, rest sourced from reference TRBV9 and TRBJ2-2, is DSGVTQTPKHLITATGQRVTLRCSPRSGDLSVYWYQQSLDQGLQFLIQYYNGEERAKGNILERFSAQQFPDLHSELNLSSLELGDSALYFCASSVGLAVLANTGELFFGEGSRLTVL.

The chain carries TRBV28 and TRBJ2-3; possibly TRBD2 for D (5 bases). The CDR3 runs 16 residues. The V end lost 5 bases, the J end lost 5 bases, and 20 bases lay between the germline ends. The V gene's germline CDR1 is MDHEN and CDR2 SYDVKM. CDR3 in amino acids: CASSILDSPTKDTQYF. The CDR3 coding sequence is TGTGCCAGCAGTATACTAGATTCCCCAACCAAAGATACGCAGTATTTT. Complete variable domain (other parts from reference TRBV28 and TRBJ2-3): DVKVTQSSRYLVKRTGEKVFLECVQDMDHENMFWYRQDPGLGLRLIYFSYDVKMKEKGDIPEGYSVSREKKERFSLILESASTNQTSMYLCASSILDSPTKDTQYFGPGTRLTVL.